The source of this TCR beta chain is a study of blood T cell repertoires in COVID-19. The sample holds a few counts of this clone. CDR3 length: 14 amino acids. Looked up from germline, CDR1 is SEHNR and CDR2 is FQNEAQ (reference sequence). V shed 5 bases and J shed 2 bases, with 7 bases lying between them. Method: immunoSEQ multiplex PCR; TCRdb's copy keeps in-frame clones and lacks some. The sample consists of 120,000 to 150,000 clones, under 85% of them appearing once. Material for sequencing was peripheral blood. The origin of this receptor is a human donor in a cohort sampled during active COVID-19. This chain joins TRBV7-9 and TRBJ2-6; D not resolved. The CDR3 reads CASSLPPGANVLTF. CDR3 in DNA: TGTGCCAGCAGCCTCCCTCCTGGGGCCAACGTCCTGACTTTC.